This T cell receptor (beta chain) derives from a study of T cells in Graves' hyperthyroidism and ophthalmopathy. Study-level information: Once the initial diagnosis was made, peripheral blood was obtained before any treatment. Points from the study as a whole: Blood also showed most of the thyroid clonotypes that were expanded above 0.001.

CDR1 SGDLS and CDR2 YYNGEE come from the germline V gene. CDR3 length: 16 amino acids. The germline V and J ends were trimmed by 1 base and 2 bases, with 13 bases remaining between them. Using RNA transcripts as the source, TCR beta CDR3 regions were amplified. The HTBI primer set served for first-round RT-PCR of the TCR CDR3. A single record per CDR3 protein comes from TCRdb applying MiXCR to the multiplex PCR reads. The repertoire holds hundreds of thousands of distinct CDR3 sequences, with about 15% as singletons. On this clonotype itself: Antigen: not known.

The rearrangement uses TRBV9 and TRBJ1-3, with D unresolved. This clonotype originated in a woman in her twenties or thirties with Graves' hyperthyroidism that later progressed to Graves' ophthalmopathy. The material sequenced was blood. CDR3 DNA sequence: TGTGCCAGCAGCGTATTCGCCCCGGGAGCTGGAAACACCATATATTTT. It yields the protein CASSVFAPGAGNTIYF.